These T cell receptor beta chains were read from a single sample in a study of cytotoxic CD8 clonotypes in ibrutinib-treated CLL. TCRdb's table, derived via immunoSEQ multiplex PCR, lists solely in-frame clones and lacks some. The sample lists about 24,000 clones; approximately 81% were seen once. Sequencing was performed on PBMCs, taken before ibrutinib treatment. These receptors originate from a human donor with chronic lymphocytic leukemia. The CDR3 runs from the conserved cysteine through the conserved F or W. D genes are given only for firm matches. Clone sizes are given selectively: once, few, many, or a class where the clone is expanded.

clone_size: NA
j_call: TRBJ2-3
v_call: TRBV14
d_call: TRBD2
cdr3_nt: TGTGCCAGCAGCCAAGATCTCGGACTAGTGGAAAGCACAGATACGCAGTATTTT
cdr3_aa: CASSQDLGLVESTDTQYF

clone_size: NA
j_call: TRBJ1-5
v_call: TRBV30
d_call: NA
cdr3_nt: TGTGCCTGGAGCAATGGGGGGGATCAGCCCCAGCATTTT
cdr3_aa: CAWSNGGDQPQHF

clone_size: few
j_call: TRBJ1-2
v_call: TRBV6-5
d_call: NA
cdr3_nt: TGTGCCAGCAGGTCCGCCGCAGTGACCACCTTC
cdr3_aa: CASRSAAVTTF

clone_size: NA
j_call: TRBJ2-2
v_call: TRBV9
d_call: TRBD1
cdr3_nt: TGTGCCAGCAGCGGTACAGGGGGTTCCGGGGAGCTGTTTTTT
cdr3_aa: CASSGTGGSGELFF

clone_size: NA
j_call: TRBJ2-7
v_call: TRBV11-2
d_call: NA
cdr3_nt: TGTGCCAGCAGCGCCCAAACAGGGCTCTCCTACGAGCAGTACTTC
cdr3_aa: CASSAQTGLSYEQYF

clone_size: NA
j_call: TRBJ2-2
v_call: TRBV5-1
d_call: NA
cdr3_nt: TGCGCCAGCAGCCGGTCCCCGGAGACCGGGGAGCTGTTTTTT
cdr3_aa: CASSRSPETGELFF

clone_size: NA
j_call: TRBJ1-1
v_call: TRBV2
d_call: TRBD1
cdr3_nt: TGTGCCAGCAGTGGGGACAGGGGAGGCAACACTGAAGCTTTCTTT
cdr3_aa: CASSGDRGGNTEAFF

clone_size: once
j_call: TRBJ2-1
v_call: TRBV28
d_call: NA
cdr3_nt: TGTGCCAGCAGTCCGACTCTAGGGAAAAAGGGCGGCAATGAGCAGTTCTTC
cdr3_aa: CASSPTLGKKGGNEQFF

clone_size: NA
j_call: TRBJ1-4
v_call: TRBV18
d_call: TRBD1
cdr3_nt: TGTGCCAGCTCACAAAGGGGGCTTAATAATGAAAAACTGTTTTTT
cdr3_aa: CASSQRGLNNEKLFF

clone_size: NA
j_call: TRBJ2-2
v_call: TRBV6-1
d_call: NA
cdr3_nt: TGTGCCAGCAGCCGTCGGACGGAGAACACCGGGGAGCTGTTTTTT
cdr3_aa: CASSRRTENTGELFF

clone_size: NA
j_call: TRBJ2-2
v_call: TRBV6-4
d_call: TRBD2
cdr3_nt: TGTGCCAGCAGTCCTCTAGCGGGAGTCACGTCCACCGGGGAGCTGTTTTTT
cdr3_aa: CASSPLAGVTSTGELFF

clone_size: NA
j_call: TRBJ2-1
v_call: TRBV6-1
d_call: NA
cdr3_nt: TGTGCCAGCAGGCGGACGGGGAGCGCGCAGTTCTTC
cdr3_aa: CASRRTGSAQFF

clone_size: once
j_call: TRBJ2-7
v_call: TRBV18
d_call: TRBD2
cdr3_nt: TGTGCCAGCTCACCCTCCTCGGGCGGGAGAAGGCACGAGCAGTACTTC
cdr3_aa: CASSPSSGGRRHEQYF